A single sample is the source of the 3 T cell receptor beta chains below, sequenced in a study of monozygotic twins with inflammatory bowel disease. Reprocessing the 5' RACE reads, TCRdb reports a single entry for every CDR3 protein and omits DNA. This sample's clone table lists about 440,000 distinct CDR3 sequences. Specimen: blood. The receptors were gathered from a human donor with ulcerative colitis or Crohn's disease, or a healthy co-twin of an affected twin (not recorded which).

The gene calls are TRBV12-3 or TRBV12-4 and TRBJ2-3; the TCRdb call, TRBD2, lacks DNA for checking. The CDR3 is 15 residues long. CDR3 sequence reads: CASSSGGGHEDTQYF.

The chain uses TRBV11-2 and TRBJ2-7. The CDR3 is 14 residues long. CDR1 and CDR2 (germline): SGHAT, FQNNGV. This CDR3 is CASSLVMSSYEQYF.

This CDR3 reads CASSQVGSGGNEKLFF. The chain recombines TRBV4-1 with TRBJ1-4; the D call of TRBD1 rests on TCRdb alone, since no DNA is present to check it. This CDR3 has 16 residues. CDR1 is MGHRA and CDR2 is YSYEKL in the germline V gene.